What follows are 8 T cell receptor beta chains derived from one specimen sequenced in a study of shared clonotypes between healthy human individuals. Libraries were prepared by immunoSEQ multiplex PCR; TCRdb keeps only in-frame clonotypes and omits some of them. The data show 550,000 to 600,000 clones, about 98% seen once. CD45RO negativity and positive selection for CCR7 defined naive CD8 cells, a population that excluded terminally differentiated effector memory CD45RA+ cells. The sequenced sample was naive CD8+ T cells sorted from blood. These receptors originate from a young man in good health.

The genes are TRBV5-1 and TRBJ2-1, with 9 nucleotides matching TRBD1. From germline, CDR1 is SGHRS and CDR2 YFSETQ. The CDR3 has 15 amino acids. V lost 3 bases, J lost 0 bases, and 1 base stayed unmatched. The CDR3 region is CASSSTGGSYNEQFF. Here the CDR3 DNA reads TGCGCCAGCAGCTCGACAGGGGGCTCCTACAATGAGCAGTTCTTC.

This clone was seen a few times. This CDR3 is CASSSVFQGTEVEQYF. The CDR3 bases are TGTGCCAGCAGCTCCGTCTTTCAGGGAACCGAAGTCGAGCAGTACTTC. The chain employs TRBV7-9 and TRBJ2-7; possibly TRBD1 for D (5 bases). Germline lookup yields CDR1 SEHNR and CDR2 FQNEAQ (reference sequence). The CDR3 runs 16 residues. V lost 4 bases and J 6 bases, leaving 22 bases between the germline ends.

Remarks on this clone: This CDR3 is also generated by other DNA sequences in the sample. The chain uses TRBV27 and TRBJ1-1; D uncertain. With 2 bases removed from V and 2 bases from J, the gap between germline ends came to 9 bases. This CDR3 has 14 residues. CDR1 is MNHEY, CDR2 SMNVEV, per germline (reference sequence). For the CDR3, the DNA is TGTGCCAGCAGTTTAGGAGGCCCAAACACTGAAGCTTTCTTT. Translated: CASSLGGPNTEAFF.

This clone was seen only once. The chain employs TRBV5-4 and TRBJ2-7, with TRBD2 identical over 12 bases. The CDR3 has 16 residues. The J segment lost 6 bases and the V segment lost 4 bases, leaving 11 bases of the junction unmatched. Germline V gene sequence: CDR1 SGHNT, CDR2 YYREEE (reference sequence). CDR3: CASSPTSSGRALEQYF. In DNA, the CDR3 is TGTGCCAGCAGCCCAACATCTAGCGGGAGGGCCCTCGAGCAGTACTTC.

The V call is TRBV30, the J call TRBJ1-1; 7 nucleotides line up with TRBD1. The CDR3 covers 14 residues. Germline loops: CDR1 GTSNPN, CDR2 SVGIG (reference sequence). Losses at the gene ends were 8 bases for V and 2 bases for J; bases not matched to a gene: 11. CDR3 nucleotides: TGTGCCCTATGGACAGGAAGGCAAAACACTGAAGCTTTCTTT. It is translated as CALWTGRQNTEAFF.

The chain joins TRBV29-1 to TRBJ2-7, with D perhaps assigned TRBD1 or TRBD2 (5 bases each). The CDR3 covers 12 residues. Germline V gene data show CDR1 as SQVTM and CDR2 as ANQGSEA. The V and J ends lost 7 bases and 2 bases respectively, with 12 bases between them. CDR3 sequence reads: CSAEGLAYEQYF. The CDR3 DNA follows: TGCAGCGCCGAGGGGCTAGCCTACGAGCAGTACTTC.

The CDR3 bases are TGTGCCAGCAGCCCTCAGGAAGATACGCAGTATTTT. This codes for CASSPQEDTQYF. The rearrangement uses TRBV11-1 and TRBJ2-3; D is ambiguous. Germline CDR1 and CDR2: SGHAT and FQDESV (reference sequence). This CDR3 comprises 12 residues. The V and J ends lost 5 bases and 5 bases respectively, with 8 bases between them.

V and J are TRBV27 and TRBJ1-3; D perhaps matches TRBD1 (5 bases). Deletions cut 3 bases from V and 4 bases from J, with 10 bases between. This CDR3 is built from 14 residues. Germline V gives CDR1 MNHEY, CDR2 SMNVEV (reference sequence). The CDR3 region is CASSLNPGGNTIYF. Written as DNA, the CDR3 is TGTGCCAGCAGTTTGAATCCAGGGGGAAACACCATATATTTT.